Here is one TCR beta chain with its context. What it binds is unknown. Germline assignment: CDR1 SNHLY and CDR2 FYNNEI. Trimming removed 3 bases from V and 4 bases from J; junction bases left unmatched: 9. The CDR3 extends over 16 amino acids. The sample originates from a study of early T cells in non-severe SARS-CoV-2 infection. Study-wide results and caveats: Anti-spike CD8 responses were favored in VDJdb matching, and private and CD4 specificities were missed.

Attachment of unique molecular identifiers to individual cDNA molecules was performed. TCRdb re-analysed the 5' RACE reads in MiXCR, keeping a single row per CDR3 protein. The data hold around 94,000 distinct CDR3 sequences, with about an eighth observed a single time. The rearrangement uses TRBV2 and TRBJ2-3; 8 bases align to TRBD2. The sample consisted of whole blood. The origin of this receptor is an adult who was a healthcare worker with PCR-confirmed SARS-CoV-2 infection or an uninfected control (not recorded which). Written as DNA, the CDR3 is TGTGCCAGCAGTGACATCAGCGGGAGAGATCCAGATACGCAGTATTTT. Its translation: CASSDISGRDPDTQYF.